Described below is a single T cell receptor (beta chain) sequence and its context. Its specificity is not known. TCRdb's copy holds only in-frame clones and misses some; the assay was immunoSEQ multiplex PCR. The table shows around 19,000 clones, with 75% to 85% occurring only once. The record originates from a study of Tregs in tolerant kidney transplant recipients. V dropped 4 bases and J dropped 5 bases, with 21 bases sitting between them. This CDR3 spans 16 amino acids. Germline V lookup: CDR1 SGHRS, CDR2 YFSETQ. Study results and limitations: Biological reproducibility was not directly addressed in this study.

The V and J genes are TRBV5-1 and TRBJ2-5; perhaps TRBD1 as D (6 bases). The receptor was derived from a human donor in good health. Source material: Tregs from blood. The CDR3 nucleotides are TGCGCCAGCAGCATGGGGGCTGGCCCCGGTGGGGAGACCCAGTACTTC. This encodes CASSMGAGPGGETQYF.